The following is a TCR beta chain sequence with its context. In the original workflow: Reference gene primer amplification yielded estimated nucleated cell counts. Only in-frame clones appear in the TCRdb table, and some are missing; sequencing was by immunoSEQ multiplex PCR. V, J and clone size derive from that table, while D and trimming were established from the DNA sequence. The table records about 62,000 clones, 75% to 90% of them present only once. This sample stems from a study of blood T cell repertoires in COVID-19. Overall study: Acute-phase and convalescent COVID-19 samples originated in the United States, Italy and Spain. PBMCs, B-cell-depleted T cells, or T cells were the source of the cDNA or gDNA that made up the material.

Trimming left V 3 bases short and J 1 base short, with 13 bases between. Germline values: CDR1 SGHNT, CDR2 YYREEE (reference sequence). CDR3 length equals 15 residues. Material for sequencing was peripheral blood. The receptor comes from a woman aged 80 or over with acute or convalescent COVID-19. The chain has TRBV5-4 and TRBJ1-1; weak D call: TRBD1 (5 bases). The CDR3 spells CASSWGGRGNTEAFF. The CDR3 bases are TGTGCCAGCAGCTGGGGGGGTCGGGGGAACACTGAAGCTTTCTTT.